The 25 T cell receptor beta chains presented below share a single source sample, sequenced in a study of cytomegalovirus exposure and HLA in healthy donors. The PCR used 60 Vbeta and 13 Jbeta primers. Clones were sequenced by immunoSEQ multiplex PCR, and TCRdb holds only the in-frame ones, with some missing. The repertoire holds around 200,000 clones, with more than 65% as singletons. The sequenced sample was PBMCs. The receptor source for this set is a girl aged 2 to 9 in good health and CMV-seropositive.

This chain joins TRBV27 and TRBJ2-5; 8 bases line up with TRBD1. Germline CDR1 is MNHEY and CDR2 is SMNVEV (reference sequence). This CDR3 is built from 15 residues. J was trimmed by 5 bases and V by 10 bases; bases with no gene match: 15. The CDR3 bases are TGTGCCACCTACTGGGGGCAGGGGGCTCGGGAGACCCAGTACTTC. It specifies CATYWGQGARETQYF.

The chain joins TRBV2 to TRBJ2-7; 8 bases are shared with TRBD2. This CDR3 spans 14 amino acids. The V and J ends lost 8 bases and 6 bases, in that order; junction bases with no gene match: 12. Germline CDR1 reads SNHLY; CDR2 reads FYNNEI. The CDR3 DNA reads as TGTGCCAGCGGCAGGACTAGCCAACGGGGCGAGCAGTACTTC. It codes for CASGRTSQRGEQYF.

This clone was found once. The chain is built from TRBV28 and TRBJ2-7; 9 nucleotides match TRBD1. CDR3 length: 14 residues. With 2 bases clipped from V and 3 bases from J, the junction kept 2 bases outside the gene matches. Germline V gives CDR1 MDHEN, CDR2 SYDVKM. The chain's CDR3 is CASSLRDRDYEQYF. The CDR3 DNA is TGTGCCAGCAGTTTACGGGACAGGGACTACGAGCAGTACTTC. Filled out from reference TRBV28 and TRBJ2-7, the complete variable domain reads DVKVTQSSRYLVKRTGEKVFLECVQDMDHENMFWYRQDPGLGLRLIYFSYDVKMKEKGDIPEGYSVSREKKERFSLILESASTNQTSMYLCASSLRDRDYEQYFGPGTRLTVT.

The V gene is TRBV4-2, the J gene TRBJ2-7; possibly TRBD2 for D (6 bases). CDR3 length: 16 amino acids. Germline V gene data show CDR1 as LGHNA and CDR2 as YNFKEQ. V dropped 5 bases and J dropped 3 bases, with 20 bases sitting between them. The CDR3 region is CASSATLGRDDYEQYF. CDR3 sequence (DNA): TGTGCCAGCAGCGCGACCCTGGGGCGGGATGACTACGAGCAGTACTTC.

The chain couples TRBV6-1 to TRBJ1-2; D might be TRBD1 (6 bases). Trimming stripped 7 bases from V and 6 bases from J, with 15 bases between. This CDR3 has 13 amino acids. The germline V gene encodes CDR1 MNHNS and CDR2 SASEGT. The CDR3 coding sequence is TGTGCCAGCACCCGAAGCCCAGGGGATGGCTACACCTTC. Translation gives CASTRSPGDGYTF.

This clone was found a few times. This sequence joins TRBV2 and TRBJ1-1, with a weak D call TRBD1 (5 bases). The V and J ends lost 8 bases and 7 bases respectively, with 20 bases between them. The germline V gene encodes CDR1 SNHLY and CDR2 FYNNEI. The CDR3 sequence is 14 residues long. The CDR3 DNA sequence: TGTGCCAGCTCAAGGGGAGGGCCGGTTGGTGAAGCTTTCTTT. Encoded protein: CASSRGGPVGEAFF.

V usage is TRBV5-1 and J usage is TRBJ1-4; D is ambiguous. The length of the CDR3 is 19 residues. Deletions cut 2 bases from V and 0 bases from J, with 20 bases between. Germline V CDR1 and CDR2: SGHRS, YFSETQ. CDR3 in DNA: TGCGCCAGCAGCTTCGTTGAGGGTTCGGGGTTTTCAACTAATGAAAAACTGTTTTTT. Protein sequence: CASSFVEGSGFSTNEKLFF.

On this clone itself: The junction and the germline gene differ at one end; a read error may be behind it. The CDR3 nucleotides read TGTGCTAGCAGCTTATCATTTGCAGATACGCAGTATTTT. Its translation is CASSLSFADTQYF. V usage is TRBV7-7 and J usage is TRBJ2-3; D gene ambiguous. Germline values: CDR1 SSHAT, CDR2 FNYEAQ (reference sequence). The CDR3 consists of 13 residues. The variable domain in full, completed from reference TRBV7-7 and TRBJ2-3, reads GAGVSQSPRYKVTKRGQDVTLRCDPISSHATLYWYQQALGQGPEFLTYFNYEAQPDKSGLPSDRFSAERPEGSISTLTIQRTEQRDSAMYRCASSLSFADTQYFGPGTRLTVL.

The V and J genes are TRBV9 and TRBJ2-3; weak D call: TRBD1 (6 bases). V shed 3 bases and J shed 6 bases, with 11 bases lying between them. Germline V CDR1 and CDR2: SGDLS, YYNGEE. The length of the CDR3 is 13 residues. CDR3 sequence reads: CASSATGWDTQYF. CDR3 sequence (DNA): TGTGCCAGCAGCGCAACAGGGTGGGATACGCAGTATTTT.

This clone turned up a few times. V usage is TRBV5-1 and J usage is TRBJ2-6, with 12 bases fitting TRBD1. CDR3 length: 18 residues. The junction had 2 bases not matched to a gene; V was cut back by 0 bases and J by 1 base. The germline V gene encodes CDR1 SGHRS and CDR2 YFSETQ. The CDR3 nucleotides are TGCGCCAGCAGCTTGGTGGGACAGGGGGCATCTGGGGCCAACGTCCTGACTTTC. It translates to CASSLVGQGASGANVLTF.

With regard to this clone: The CDR3 end shows no conserved phenylalanine or tryptophan, and so a read error is likely. This chain links TRBV2 with TRBJ1-4; no clear D. This CDR3 has 15 amino acids. Trimming shortened V by 2 bases and J by 7 bases, and 14 bases separated the two germline ends. Germline loops: CDR1 SNHLY, CDR2 FYNNEI. The CDR3 spells CASSEQRQEGEKLFV. The CDR3 DNA reads as TGTGCCAGCAGTGAACAGAGGCAGGAGGGTGAAAAACTGTTTGTT.

As to this clone: At one of its ends the junction is not consistent with the germline gene, which may arise from a read error. The chain has TRBV5-1 and TRBJ2-3; 8 bases match TRBD2. CDR3 length: 12 residues. CDR1 and CDR2 (germline): SGHRS, YFSETQ. CDR3 nucleotide sequence: TGCGCCAGCAGCTTGGCCGGGACTAGAACGGCTTTT. Translation: CASSLAGTRTAF.

V and J are TRBV7-3 and TRBJ2-3, with 13 positions matching TRBD2. In germline, CDR1 is SGHTA, CDR2 FQGTGA. This CDR3 spans 15 amino acids. With 5 bases clipped from V and 6 bases from J, the junction kept 5 bases outside the gene matches. CDR3 loop: CASSRLAGGEDTQYF. The DNA for the CDR3 is TGTGCCAGCAGCCGACTAGCGGGAGGAGAGGATACGCAGTATTTT.

The rearrangement links TRBV7-3 to TRBJ2-2; TRBD2 matches at 8 bases. From germline, CDR1 is SGHTA and CDR2 FQGTGA. Germline trimming cut 5 bases from V and 7 bases from J; bases unmatched to any gene: 6. The CDR3 has 14 residues. The chain's CDR3 is CASSRSGSGGELFF. CDR3 bases: TGTGCCAGCAGCCGGAGCGGGAGTGGCGGGGAGCTGTTTTTT.

The chain is built from TRBV27 and TRBJ1-1; TRBD1 is a possible D gene (6 bases). Germline loops: CDR1 MNHEY, CDR2 SMNVEV (reference sequence). This CDR3 has 14 amino acids. The germline V and J ends were trimmed by 3 bases and 3 bases, with 11 bases remaining between them. The CDR3 nucleotides read TGTGCCAGCAGTTTCAACAGGGCGGACACTGAAGCTTTCTTT. This gives the protein CASSFNRADTEAFF.

With respect to this clone: Other DNA sequences in this specimen translate into the identical CDR3. This sequence joins TRBV6-6 and TRBJ1-6, with 9 nucleotides matching TRBD1. CDR1 is MNHNY and CDR2 is SVGAGI in the germline V gene (reference sequence). With 5 bases clipped from V and 10 bases from J, the junction kept 6 bases outside the gene matches. The CDR3 totals 14 residues. The CDR3 DNA sequence: TGTGCCAGCAGTCTCACAGGGGGCCGGTCACCCCTCCACTTT. Protein: CASSLTGGRSPLHF.

The chain combines TRBV7-6 with TRBJ2-7, with D possibly being TRBD2 (5 bases). Trimming pared 5 bases from V and 4 bases from J, leaving 27 bases between. The CDR3 covers 18 residues. The V gene's germline CDR1 is SGHVS and CDR2 FNYEAQ. Here the CDR3 DNA reads TGTGCCAGCAGCCTAGTGTGGCGAGGGCTAGTACTCCCGTACGAGCAGTACTTC. Protein: CASSLVWRGLVLPYEQYF.

The chain carries TRBV27 and TRBJ2-3, with a weak D call TRBD1 (5 bases). CDR3 length: 17 amino acids. Trimming took off 4 bases at V and 1 base at J, with 18 bases between the two ends. CDR1 and CDR2 from the germline V gene are MNHEY and SMNVEV (reference sequence). This CDR3 reads CASSSTGRGWGTDTQYF. DNA of the CDR3: TGTGCCAGCAGTTCGACCGGTAGGGGTTGGGGCACAGATACGCAGTATTTT.

The chain couples TRBV6-5 to TRBJ2-7; 9 bases fit TRBD1. The CDR3 has 15 residues. Germline loops: CDR1 MNHEY, CDR2 SVGAGI. Trimming cost V 5 bases and J 6 bases; bases outside gene matches: 11. This CDR3 reads CASSGTGIKAAEQYF. Written as DNA, the CDR3 is TGTGCCAGCAGTGGGACAGGGATCAAGGCGGCCGAGCAGTACTTC.

J is TRBJ2-3 and V is TRBV10-1; TRBD2 matches at 12 bases. The V segment lost 6 bases and the J segment 2 bases; nucleotides outside the gene matches: 9. The CDR3 has 17 amino acids. Germline values: CDR1 WNHNN, CDR2 SYGVQD (reference sequence). Here the CDR3 DNA reads TGCGCCAGCAGGGGACTAGCGGGCCCGGGAAACACAGATACGCAGTATTTT. Amino acids: CASRGLAGPGNTDTQYF.

The chain recombines TRBV28 with TRBJ2-7, with D possibly being TRBD1 (5 bases). The CDR3 covers 15 residues. Per the germline V gene, CDR1 is MDHEN and CDR2 is SYDVKM. The germline V and J ends were trimmed by 2 bases and 1 base, with 12 bases remaining between them. The CDR3 is CASSLNQGTSYEQYF. CDR3 nucleotides: TGTGCCAGCAGTTTAAACCAGGGAACATCCTACGAGCAGTACTTC.

This chain uses TRBV19 with TRBJ1-1, with a possible D match to TRBD1 (5 bases). The CDR3 runs to 12 residues. Between the trimmed V and J ends, which lost 3 bases and 4 bases, there was a span of 6 bases. Germline V CDR1 and CDR2: LNHDA, SQIVND (reference sequence). In DNA form, the CDR3 reads TGTGCCAGTAGTATCCAGGGCACTGAAGCTTTCTTT. This translates into CASSIQGTEAFF.

This sequence joins TRBV28 and TRBJ1-1; D is uncertain. This CDR3 spans 13 amino acids. V gave up 2 bases and J gave up 7 bases, with 11 bases separating them. Germline CDR1 is MDHEN and CDR2 is SYDVKM. The CDR3, as DNA: TGTGCCAGCAGTTTAGTACAGAGCCTTGAAGCTTTCTTT. It translates to CASSLVQSLEAFF. Variable domain in full (rest from reference TRBV28 and TRBJ1-1): DVKVTQSSRYLVKRTGEKVFLECVQDMDHENMFWYRQDPGLGLRLIYFSYDVKMKEKGDIPEGYSVSREKKERFSLILESASTNQTSMYLCASSLVQSLEAFFGQGTRLTVV.

The V and J genes are TRBV5-1 and TRBJ2-5; possibly TRBD2 for D (6 bases). CDR1 and CDR2 from the germline V gene are SGHRS and YFSETQ. Trimming took 1 base from V and 3 from J, leaving 7 bases between them. The CDR3 loop spans 13 amino acids. Here the CDR3 DNA reads TGCGCCAGCAGCTTGCGGAGGGAAGAGACCCAGTACTTC. Translating it yields CASSLRREETQYF. The whole variable domain, remainder taken from reference TRBV5-1 and TRBJ2-5, is KAGVTQTPRYLIKTRGQQVTLSCSPISGHRSVSWYQQTPGQGLQFLFEYFSETQRNKGNFPGRFSGRQFSNSRSEMNVSTLELGDSALYLCASSLRREETQYFGPGTRLLVL.

This sequence joins TRBV18 and TRBJ2-3; D gene uncertain. Germline V lookup: CDR1 KGHSH, CDR2 LQKENI. Trimming shortened V by 1 base and J by 2 bases, and 13 bases separated the two germline ends. This CDR3 is 16 amino acids long. The CDR3 spells CASSPLKPTITDTQYF. The CDR3 nucleotides are TGTGCCAGCTCACCACTAAAGCCTACTATCACAGATACGCAGTATTTT.